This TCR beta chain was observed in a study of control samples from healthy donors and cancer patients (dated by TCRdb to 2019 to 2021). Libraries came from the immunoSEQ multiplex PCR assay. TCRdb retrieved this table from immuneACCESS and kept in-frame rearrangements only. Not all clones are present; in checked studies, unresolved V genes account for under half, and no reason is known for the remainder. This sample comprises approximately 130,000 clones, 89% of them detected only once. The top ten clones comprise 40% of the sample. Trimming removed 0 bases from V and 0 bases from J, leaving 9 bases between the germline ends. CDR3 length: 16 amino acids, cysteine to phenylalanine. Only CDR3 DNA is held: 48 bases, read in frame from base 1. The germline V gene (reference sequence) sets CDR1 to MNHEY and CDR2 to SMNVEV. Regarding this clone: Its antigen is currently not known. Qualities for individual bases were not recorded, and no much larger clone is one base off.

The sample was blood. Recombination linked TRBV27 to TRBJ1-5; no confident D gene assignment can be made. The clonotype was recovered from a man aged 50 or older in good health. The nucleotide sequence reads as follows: TGTGCCAGCAGTTTATCTGGGCCAGATAGCAATCAGCCCCAGCATTTT. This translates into CASSLSGPDSNQPQHF.